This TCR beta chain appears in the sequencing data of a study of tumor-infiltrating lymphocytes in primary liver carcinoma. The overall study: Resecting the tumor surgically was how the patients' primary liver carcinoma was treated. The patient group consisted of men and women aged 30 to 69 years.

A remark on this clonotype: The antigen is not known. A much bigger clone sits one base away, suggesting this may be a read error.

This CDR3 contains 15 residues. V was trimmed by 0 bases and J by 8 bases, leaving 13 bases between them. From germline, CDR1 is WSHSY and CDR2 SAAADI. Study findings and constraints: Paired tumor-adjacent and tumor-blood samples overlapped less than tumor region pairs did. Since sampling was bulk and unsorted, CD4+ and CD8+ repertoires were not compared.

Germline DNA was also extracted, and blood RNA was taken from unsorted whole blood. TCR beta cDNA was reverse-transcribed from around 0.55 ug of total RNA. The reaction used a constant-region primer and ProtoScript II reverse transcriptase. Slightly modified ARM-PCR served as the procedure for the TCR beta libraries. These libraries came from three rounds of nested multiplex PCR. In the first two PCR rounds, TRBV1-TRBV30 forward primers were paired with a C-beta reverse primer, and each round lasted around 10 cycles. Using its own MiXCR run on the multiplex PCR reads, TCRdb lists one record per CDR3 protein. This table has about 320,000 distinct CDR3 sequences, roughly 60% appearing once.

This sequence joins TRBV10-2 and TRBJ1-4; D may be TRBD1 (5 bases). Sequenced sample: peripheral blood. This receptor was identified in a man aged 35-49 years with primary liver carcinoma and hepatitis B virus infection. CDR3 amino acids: CASSESTVGREKLFF. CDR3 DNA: TGCGCCAGCAGTGAGTCGACAGTGGGCAGAGAAAAACTGTTTTTT.